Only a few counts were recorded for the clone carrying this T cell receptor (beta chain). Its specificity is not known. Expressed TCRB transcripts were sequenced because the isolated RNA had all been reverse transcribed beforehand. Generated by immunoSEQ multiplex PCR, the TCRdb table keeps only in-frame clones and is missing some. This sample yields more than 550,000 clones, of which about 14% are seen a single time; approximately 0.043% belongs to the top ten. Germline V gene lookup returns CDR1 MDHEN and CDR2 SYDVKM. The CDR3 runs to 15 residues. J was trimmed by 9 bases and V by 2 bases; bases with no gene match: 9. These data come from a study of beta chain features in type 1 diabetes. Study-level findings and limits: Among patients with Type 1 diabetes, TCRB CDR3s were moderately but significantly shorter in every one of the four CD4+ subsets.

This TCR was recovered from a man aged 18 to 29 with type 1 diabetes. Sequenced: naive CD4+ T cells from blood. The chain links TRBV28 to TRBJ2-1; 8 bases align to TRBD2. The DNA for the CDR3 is TGTGCCAGCAGTTTACCTCCGGGACTAGTACGTGAGCAGTTCTTC. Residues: CASSLPPGLVREQFF.